The 7 T cell receptor beta chains below were found in one sample sequenced in a study of OX40 agonist ivuxolimab in advanced cancers. Sequenced by immunoSEQ multiplex PCR; TCRdb stores in-frame clones only, minus some. The data hold about 55,000 clones, with nearly 80% observed a single time. The sequencing here drew on CD4+ or CD8+ T cells sorted from blood, taken in a trial of the OX40 agonist ivuxolimab. The receptors originated from an adult with an advanced solid tumor such as melanoma, head and neck, liver or kidney cancer.

This clone was recorded once. The chain combines TRBV6-1 with TRBJ2-3, with 9 bases identical to TRBD2. Per the germline V gene, CDR1 is MNHNS and CDR2 is SASEGT. The ends lost 5 bases at V and 3 bases at J; junction bases unmatched: 6. The CDR3 spans 15 residues. Here the CDR3 DNA reads TGTGCCAGCAGTCAGGAGGGACTAGCAACAGATACGCAGTATTTT. Translated: CASSQEGLATDTQYF.

The chain is built from TRBV6-6 and TRBJ1-2, with TRBD1 matching 12 bases. V gave up 2 bases and J gave up 8 bases; unmatched junction bases: 3. The CDR3 is 14 residues long. CDR1 MNHNY and CDR2 SVGAGI come from the germline V gene (reference sequence). The CDR3 DNA follows: TGTGCCAGCAGTTACGGGACAGGGGGCAGAGGCTACACCTTC. This sequence encodes CASSYGTGGRGYTF.

The chain combines TRBV19 with TRBJ1-5, with 10 bases fitting TRBD1. The V gene end was trimmed by 10 bases and the J gene end by 4 bases; junction bases not matched to a gene: 10. This CDR3 spans 15 amino acids. From germline, CDR1 is LNHDA and CDR2 SQIVND (reference sequence). CDR3 nucleotides: TGTGCCACTAAACGAGGACAGGGGGAGAATCAGCCCCAGCATTTT. Protein product: CATKRGQGENQPQHF.

The rearrangement uses TRBV19 and TRBJ2-7, with a possible D match to TRBD1 (6 bases). The CDR3 is 13 amino acids. V dropped 5 bases and J dropped 4 bases, with 12 bases sitting between them. In germline, CDR1 is LNHDA, CDR2 SQIVND (reference sequence). The CDR3 DNA reads TGTGCCAGTAGTCGGACAGATGGGTACGAGCAGTACTTC. Encoded protein: CASSRTDGYEQYF.

This clone occurred a few times. This chain uses TRBV6-5 with TRBJ1-2, with D possibly matching TRBD1 (6 bases). The CDR3 has 13 amino acids. Trimming removed 6 bases at V and 5 bases at J, with 13 bases between. CDR1 is MNHEY, CDR2 SVGAGI, per germline. This CDR3 is CASRPRTAYGYTF. CDR3 coding DNA: TGTGCCAGCAGACCTCGGACAGCTTATGGCTACACCTTC.

V usage is TRBV7-9 and J usage is TRBJ1-6; no clear D gene. This CDR3 has 14 residues. In germline, CDR1 is SEHNR, CDR2 FQNEAQ (reference sequence). Trimming cost V 3 bases and J 7 bases, with 10 bases left between them. CDR3 bases: TGTGCCAGCAGCTTTCGGGCAGAAAATTCACCCCTCCACTTT. This codes for CASSFRAENSPLHF.

V is TRBV7-3 and J is TRBJ1-2; D is possibly TRBD1 (5 bases). V lost 0 bases and J lost 8, with 10 bases in between. Germline V gives CDR1 SGHTA, CDR2 FQGTGA. The CDR3 length is 13 residues. The CDR3: CASSLTGVGGYTF. Here the CDR3 DNA reads TGTGCCAGCAGCTTAACGGGGGTGGGAGGCTACACCTTC.